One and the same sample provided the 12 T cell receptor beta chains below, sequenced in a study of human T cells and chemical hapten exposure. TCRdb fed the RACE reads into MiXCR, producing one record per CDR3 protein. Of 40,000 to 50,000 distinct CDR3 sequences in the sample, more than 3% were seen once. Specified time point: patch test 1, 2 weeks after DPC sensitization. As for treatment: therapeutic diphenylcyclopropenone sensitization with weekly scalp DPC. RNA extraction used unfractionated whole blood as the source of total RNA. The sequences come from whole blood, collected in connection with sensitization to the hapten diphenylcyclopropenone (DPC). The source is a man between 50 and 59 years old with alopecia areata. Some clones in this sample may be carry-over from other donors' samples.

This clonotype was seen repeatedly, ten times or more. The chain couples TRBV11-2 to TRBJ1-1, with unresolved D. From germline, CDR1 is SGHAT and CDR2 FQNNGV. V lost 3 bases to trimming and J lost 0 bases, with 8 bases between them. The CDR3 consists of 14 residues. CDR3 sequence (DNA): TGTGCCAGCAGCTTCGCCCAATTGAACACTGAAGCTTTCTTT. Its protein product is CASSFAQLNTEAFF.

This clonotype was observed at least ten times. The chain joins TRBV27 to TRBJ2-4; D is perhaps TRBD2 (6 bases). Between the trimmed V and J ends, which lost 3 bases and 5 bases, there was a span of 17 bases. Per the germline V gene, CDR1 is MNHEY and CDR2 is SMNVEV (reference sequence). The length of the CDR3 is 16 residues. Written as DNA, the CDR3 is TGTGCCAGCAGTTTGCGGGGTGGAAGGGTCCAAAACATTCAGTACTTC. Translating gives CASSLRGGRVQNIQYF.

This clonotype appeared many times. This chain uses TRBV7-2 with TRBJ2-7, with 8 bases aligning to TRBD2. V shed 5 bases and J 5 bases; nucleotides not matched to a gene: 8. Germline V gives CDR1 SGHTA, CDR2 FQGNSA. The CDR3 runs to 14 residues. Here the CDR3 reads CASSPSGGGDEQYF. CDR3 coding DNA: TGTGCCAGCAGCCCCAGCGGGGGCGGGGACGAGCAGTACTTC.

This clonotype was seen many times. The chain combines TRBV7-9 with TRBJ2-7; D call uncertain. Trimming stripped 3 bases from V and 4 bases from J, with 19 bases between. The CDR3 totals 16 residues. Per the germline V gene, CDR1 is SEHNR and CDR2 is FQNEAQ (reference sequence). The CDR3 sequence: CASSLLPGPGPYEQYF. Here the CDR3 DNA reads TGTGCCAGCAGCTTGTTACCCGGGCCAGGCCCATACGAGCAGTACTTC.

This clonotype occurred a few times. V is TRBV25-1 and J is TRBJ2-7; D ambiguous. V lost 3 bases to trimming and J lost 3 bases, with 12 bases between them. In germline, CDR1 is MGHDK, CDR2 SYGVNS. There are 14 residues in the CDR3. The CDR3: CASSEDRVFYEQYF. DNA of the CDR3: TGTGCCAGCAGTGAGGACCGGGTCTTCTACGAGCAGTACTTC.

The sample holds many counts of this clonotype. The CDR3 DNA follows: TGTGCCAGCAGTGTCACTCCCTTTGACAGGGGGGGCAATCAGCCCCAGCATTTT. Its protein product is CASSVTPFDRGGNQPQHF. The chain carries TRBV27 and TRBJ1-5; 9 bases align to TRBD1. V lost 5 bases to trimming and J lost 2 bases; unmatched junction nucleotides: 13. This CDR3 has 18 amino acids. Germline-derived CDR1 and CDR2 are MNHEY and SMNVEV (reference sequence).

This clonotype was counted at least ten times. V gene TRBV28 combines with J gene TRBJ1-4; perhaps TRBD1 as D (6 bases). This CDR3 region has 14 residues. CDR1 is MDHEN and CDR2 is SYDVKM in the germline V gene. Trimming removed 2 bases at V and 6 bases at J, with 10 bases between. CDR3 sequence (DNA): TGTGCCAGCAGTTTACAGGGGACTGATGAAAAACTGTTTTTT. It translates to CASSLQGTDEKLFF.

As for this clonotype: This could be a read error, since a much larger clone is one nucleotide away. The CDR3: CASSPDREDQPQHF. CDR3 coding DNA: TGCGCCAGCAGTCCCGACAGGGAGGACCAGCCCCAGCATTTT. The V and J genes are TRBV5-1 and TRBJ1-5, with TRBD1 matching over 7 bases. The V and J ends lost 5 bases and 7 bases, in that order; junction bases with no gene match: 9. Germline CDR1 is SGHRS and CDR2 is YFSETQ. This CDR3 has 14 amino acids.

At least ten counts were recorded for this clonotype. CDR3 sequence reads: CASSRGTADTQYF. As DNA, the CDR3 is TGTGCCAGCAGCCGCGGGACGGCAGATACGCAGTATTTT. The chain employs TRBV7-9 and TRBJ2-3, with D possibly being TRBD2 (6 bases). CDR1 and CDR2 from the germline V gene are SEHNR and FQNEAQ (reference sequence). The germline V and J ends were trimmed by 5 bases and 4 bases, with 10 bases remaining between them. The CDR3 has 13 amino acids.

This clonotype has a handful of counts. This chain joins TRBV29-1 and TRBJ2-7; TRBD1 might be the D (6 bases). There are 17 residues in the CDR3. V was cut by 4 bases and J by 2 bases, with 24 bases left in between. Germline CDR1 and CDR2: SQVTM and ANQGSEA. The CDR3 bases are TGCAGCGTTGTAATAGGGACATCCCTGTCCCCCACCTACGAGCAGTACTTC. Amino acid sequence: CSVVIGTSLSPTYEQYF.

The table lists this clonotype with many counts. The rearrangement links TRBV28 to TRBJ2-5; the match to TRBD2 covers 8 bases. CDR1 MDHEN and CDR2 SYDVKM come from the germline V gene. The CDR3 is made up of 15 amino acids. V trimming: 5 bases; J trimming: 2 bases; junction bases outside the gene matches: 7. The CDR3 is CASSRGGGLQETQYF. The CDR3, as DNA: TGTGCCAGCAGTCGGGGCGGGGGGCTACAAGAGACCCAGTACTTC.

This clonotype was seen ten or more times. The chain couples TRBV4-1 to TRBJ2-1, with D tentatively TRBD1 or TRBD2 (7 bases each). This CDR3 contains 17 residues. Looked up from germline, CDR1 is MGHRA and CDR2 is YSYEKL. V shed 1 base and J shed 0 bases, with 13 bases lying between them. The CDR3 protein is CASSQGSGGGSYNEQFF. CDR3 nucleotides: TGCGCCAGCAGCCAAGGTTCAGGGGGGGGCTCCTACAATGAGCAGTTCTTC.